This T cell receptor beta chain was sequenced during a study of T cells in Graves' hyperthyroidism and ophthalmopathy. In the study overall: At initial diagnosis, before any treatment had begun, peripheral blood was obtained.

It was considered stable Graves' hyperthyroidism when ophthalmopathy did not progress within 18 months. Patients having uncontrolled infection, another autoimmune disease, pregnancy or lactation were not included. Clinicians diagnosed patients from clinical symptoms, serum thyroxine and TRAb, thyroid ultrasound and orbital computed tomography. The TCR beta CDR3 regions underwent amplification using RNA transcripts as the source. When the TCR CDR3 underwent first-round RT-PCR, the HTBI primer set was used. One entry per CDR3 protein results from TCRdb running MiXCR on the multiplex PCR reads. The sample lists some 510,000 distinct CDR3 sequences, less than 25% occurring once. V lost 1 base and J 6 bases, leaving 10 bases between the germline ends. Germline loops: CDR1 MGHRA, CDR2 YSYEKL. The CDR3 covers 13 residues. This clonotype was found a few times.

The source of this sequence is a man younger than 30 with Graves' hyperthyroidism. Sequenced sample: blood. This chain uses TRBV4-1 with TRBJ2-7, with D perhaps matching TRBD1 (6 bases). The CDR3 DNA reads TGCGCCAGCAGCCAAGGTAGCAGGGGCGAGCAGTACTTC. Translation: CASSQGSRGEQYF.